A single T cell receptor (beta chain) is shown here with its context. Its matching antigen is unknown. These data originate in a study of T-cell reconstitution after alpha-beta-depleted transplantation in children. The germline V gene encodes CDR1 SEHNR and CDR2 FQNEAQ (reference sequence). The V end was cut by 5 bases, the J end by 3 bases, with 16 bases between. The CDR3 has 16 residues. Findings and caveats of the study: At around two months after transplant, the alpha-beta T cells were reportedly derived from several hundred expanded clones that came from non-depleted graft cells. For some patients, TCRbeta diversity was high at day 60 because of recipient T cells and thymic progenitors that survived. Newly produced T cells mostly accounted for T-cell counts and diversity one year post-transplant.

As it was prepared, the TCRbeta library received unique molecular identifiers. One entry per CDR3 protein, called by TCRdb with MiXCR from the PCR reads. The profile shows about a million distinct CDR3 sequences, about 29% of them singletons. V is TRBV7-9 and J is TRBJ2-2; a possible D gene is TRBD2 (5 bases). This receptor was taken from a boy younger than two who had a stem cell transplant for SCID, so the T cells may come from the graft donor. The material was PBMCs, mostly from graft donor cells, obtained 360 days after TCRalphabeta/CD19-depleted stem cell transplant. CDR3 region: CASSLRAAGDTGELFF. The CDR3 DNA is TGTGCCAGCAGCCTCCGGGCTGCCGGGGACACCGGGGAGCTGTTTTTT.